The next 2 T cell receptor beta chains were all read from a single sample in a study of T-cell reconstitution after alpha-beta-depleted transplantation in children. Preparing the TCRbeta library involved the use of unique molecular identifiers. TCRdb redid the calling of the PCR reads with MiXCR, one entry per CDR3 protein. The data hold about 70,000 distinct CDR3 sequences, with roughly 10% observed a single time. Specimen: PBMCs, collected before TCRalphabeta/CD19-depleted stem cell transplant. These receptors all stem from a boy aged 5-17 years with acute myeloid leukemia, due to receive a stem cell transplant.

This clonotype appeared a few times. The chain is built from TRBV10-1 and TRBJ2-3, with D possibly being TRBD2 (6 bases). Germline V gene sequence: CDR1 WNHNN, CDR2 SYGVQD (reference sequence). There are 15 residues in the CDR3. V was shortened by 2 bases and J by 2 bases, with 11 bases between the two germline ends. The chain's CDR3 is CASSELSGPTDTQYF. For the CDR3, the DNA is TGCGCCAGCAGTGAGCTTAGCGGACCCACAGATACGCAGTATTTT.

This clonotype has ten or more counts. The chain uses TRBV12-3 or TRBV12-4 and TRBJ2-1; D remains unclear. With 3 bases removed from V and 7 bases from J, the gap between germline ends came to 4 bases. CDR3 length: 11 amino acids. The CDR3 reads CASSFRNEQFF. For the CDR3, the DNA is TGTGCCAGCAGTTTTCGTAATGAGCAGTTCTTC.